This TCR beta chain is drawn from a study of somatic mutations in cytotoxic T cells in rheumatoid arthritis. Assay used: immunoSEQ multiplex PCR; TCRdb lists only in-frame clones, some missing. The data show about 6,300 clones, about 80% seen once. Study results and caveats: In rheumatoid arthritis patients, the slight underrepresentation of TRBV07 was not adjusted for multiple comparisons.

With regard to this clone: The antigen remains unidentified.

Trimming cost V 5 bases and J 5 bases, with 15 bases left between them. This CDR3 region has 14 residues. Germline-derived CDR1 and CDR2 are SGHTA and FQGNSA. The source was CD8+ T cells sorted from blood, collected at a follow-up visit. The V gene is TRBV7-2, the J gene TRBJ1-2, with a weak D call TRBD1 (5 bases). The TCR was taken from a woman aged 70-85 years with rheumatoid arthritis. The CDR3 DNA reads as TGTGCCAGCAGCCCAGGGTCCAGCCCATATGGCTACACCTTC. This codes for CASSPGSSPYGYTF.